This entry concerns a single TCR beta chain. No cognate antigen has been identified for it. Per-base qualities were not stored, and no clone one base away is much larger. This sample is part of a study of regulatory T cells in long-lasting Graves disease (dated by TCRdb to about 2021). With respect to the entire study: Newly diagnosed Graves' disease patients had taken antithyroid drugs for less than 3 months. Persistent Graves' disease patients were compared with newly diagnosed Graves' disease patients by peripheral blood TCR sequencing and RNA sequencing. The study was conducted in China and was registered as a clinical trial. A total of 35 or so samples were covered by TCR sequencing, comprising around 13 persistent and around 20 newly diagnosed Graves' disease patients. Results the study describes overall, beyond this receptor: The small sample size was acknowledged by the authors as a limitation that may reduce accuracy. Preferential use of TRBV28, TRBJ1-2 and TRBJ2-5 was observed in persistent disease, whereas TRBV20-1 and TRBJ2-1 were favored in newly diagnosed disease. A larger number of public clonotypes was shared among persistent patients (approximately 3,000) than among newly diagnosed patients (around 880). Persistent Graves' disease patients showed lower TCR Shannon entropy and fewer highly expanded clones than newly diagnosed patients, suggesting clonal expansion. Sequencing and analysis were limited to the TCR beta chain. Peripheral blood alone was examined, since thyroid tissue, which constituted the primary lesion, could not be accessed.

From its cysteine to its phenylalanine, the CDR3 spans 14 amino acids. The retained sequence is limited to the CDR3, 42 bases, with the frame set at the first base. The V end gives up 7 bases and the J end 2 bases, leaving 7 bases in the junction not matched to a gene. From the germline V gene, CDR1 is MNHNS and CDR2 is SASEGT. The method was multiplex PCR. The sequencer was an Illumina HiSeq 4000. To build TCR beta libraries, CDR3 regions were amplified by Arm-PCR using iRepertoire HTBI primers. PCR products were gel purified before sequencing. The paper's data handling went like this. A total of fewer than 65 TRBV and approximately 13 TRBJ segments were identified across samples and were used for gene usage analysis of CDR3 amino acid clonotypes. Filtered high-quality paired reads were merged into contigs using COPE and FqMerger. BLAST was used to align contigs to the IMGT TRBV, TRBD and TRBJ reference genes, and CDR3 was defined following IMGT. Highly expanded clones were defined as clonotypes with a frequency above 0.1%. Repertoire diversity was measured by Shannon entropy, and V-J evenness by the Gini coefficient. Clonotypes shared by more than one individual were considered public. The public reads were reprocessed in TCRdb via fastp at Q25 and MiXCR, keeping in-frame beta chains. Entries are consolidated by CDR3 protein sequence, retaining the most common genes and DNA. These V and J calls originate from TCRdb's pipeline instead of the authors' own analysis. For this sample there are about 240,000 distinct CDR3 sequences; 20% appear just once. The top ten clonotypes cover about 15% of the sample.

The time point label for this specimen denotes: newly diagnosed GD, antithyroid drugs for less than 3 months. For both TCR sequencing and RNA sequencing, RNA was extracted from PBMCs in TRIzol. The diagnosis of Graves' disease followed American Thyroid Association guidelines. Patients for the study were recruited at an endocrinology department in Xi'an, China. From each patient, about 9 milliliters of peripheral blood was collected into an EDTA anticoagulant tube. Ficoll Paque Plus density gradient separation was used to isolate PBMCs, and no further T cell sorting was performed. An Agilent 2100 Bioanalyzer and agarose gel were used to check RNA quality, while a NanoDrop 2000 measured RNA concentration.

Sample: peripheral blood mononuclear cells (PBMCs), taken at new diagnosis, from a patient treated with antithyroid drugs. This sequence was found in a female donor with Graves disease. This receptor chain uses TRBV6-1 and TRBJ2-7; TRBD1 agrees with 8 junctional bases. The CDR3 corresponds to CASKTQGAPYEQYF. The base sequence is TGTGCCAGCAAAACCCAGGGGGCTCCCTACGAGCAGTACTTC.